These T cell receptor beta chains were read from a single sample in a study of vaccination effects on CD4 cells after COVID-19. The antigens of these receptors remain unknown. This table comes from immunoSEQ multiplex PCR, and its TCRdb copy is limited to in-frame clones, with some not included. Of around 71,000 clones listed, about 65% were seen once; the top ten hold roughly 4%. The specimen was CD4+ T cells from PBMCs cultured with HCoV-OC43 spike peptides, collected before COVID-19 vaccination. Receptors were obtained from a human donor who received a COVID-19 vaccine. Each CDR3 is given with its conserved first and last residue. A D gene is named only where the DNA matches it firmly. Size is omitted from some rows. Given values are once, few, many or a class for expanded clones.

abundance | d_gene | j_gene | v_gene | CDR3aa | CDR3nt
- | - | TRBJ1-3 | TRBV5-6 | CASRLSRLSGNTIYF | TGTGCCAGCAGGTTGAGTCGGCTCTCTGGAAACACCATATATTTT
- | - | TRBJ1-1 | TRBV6-5 | CASTVRGGTEAFF | TGTGCCAGTACCGTTAGGGGGGGCACTGAAGCTTTCTTT
- | TRBD2 | TRBJ2-1 | TRBV5-8 | CASSWDRTSGLAGGHEQFF | TGTGCCAGCAGCTGGGACCGGACAAGCGGACTAGCGGGGGGACATGAGCAGTTCTTC
- | TRBD1 | TRBJ1-1 | TRBV3-1/TRBV3-2 | CASSFWTGVGAKAFF | TGTGCCAGCAGCTTTTGGACAGGGGTAGGGGCTAAAGCTTTCTTT
- | TRBD1 | TRBJ1-2 | TRBV7-9 | CASSFGGGQGAQDGYTF | TGTGCCAGCAGCTTTGGGGGGGGACAGGGGGCGCAAGATGGCTACACCTTC
- | - | TRBJ2-1 | TRBV28 | CASSLGAPLSSYNEQFF | TGTGCCAGCAGCCTTGGGGCACCCCTAAGCTCCTACAATGAGCAGTTCTTC
- | - | TRBJ1-1 | TRBV10-1 | CASSFSSNTEAFF | TGCGCCAGCAGCTTTAGCTCGAACACTGAAGCTTTCTTT
- | - | TRBJ1-5 | TRBV19 | CASSIDLTAHQPQHF | TGTGCCAGTAGTATAGATCTGACAGCGCATCAGCCCCAGCATTTT
- | - | TRBJ1-5 | TRBV9 | CASRAEGRGKGLQPQHF | TGTGCCAGCAGGGCTGAGGGACGGGGCAAGGGGCTTCAGCCCCAGCATTTT
once | - | TRBJ2-3 | TRBV6-5 | CASSYPGGGTDTQYF | TGTGCCAGCAGTTACCCTGGCGGGGGCACAGATACGCAGTATTTT
- | - | TRBJ1-6 | TRBV3-1/TRBV3-2 | CASSQDSPGFRNSPLHF | TGTGCCAGCAGCCAAGATTCACCGGGATTCCGTAATTCACCCCTCCACTTT
- | TRBD2 | TRBJ2-5 | TRBV7-8 | CASSLARPGTSGGGETQYF | TGTGCCAGCAGCTTAGCGAGACCCGGGACTAGCGGGGGGGGCGAGACCCAGTACTTC
- | TRBD1 | TRBJ1-5 | TRBV19 | CASSGRTGISDQPQHF | TGTGCCAGTAGTGGGAGGACAGGGATTAGCGATCAGCCCCAGCATTTT
- | TRBD2 | TRBJ2-2 | TRBV5-6 | CASSWTSANTGELFF | TGTGCCAGCAGCTGGACTAGCGCGAACACCGGGGAGCTGTTTTTT
once | - | TRBJ2-2 | TRBV9 | CASSVTQEYANTGELFF | TGTGCCAGCAGCGTAACGCAGGAGTACGCGAACACCGGGGAGCTGTTTTTT
few | - | TRBJ2-3 | TRBV2 | CASRLLPSGDTQYF | TGTGCCAGCAGACTACTACCCTCCGGAGATACGCAGTATTTT
- | - | TRBJ1-2 | TRBV6-1 | CASSEAIRVYDGYTF | TGTGCCAGCAGTGAAGCAATCCGGGTCTATGACGGCTACACCTTC
- | - | TRBJ2-1 | TRBV18 | CASSPPNGGSYNEQFF | TGTGCCAGCTCACCACCGAACGGGGGCTCCTACAATGAGCAGTTCTTC
- | - | TRBJ1-6 | TRBV19 | CASRIGPGSPLHF | TGTGCCAGTAGGATTGGACCGGGTTCACCCCTCCACTTT
- | TRBD2 | TRBJ2-1 | TRBV24-1 | CATSDYRSGGASYNEQFF | TGTGCCACCAGTGATTACCGAAGCGGGGGGGCCTCCTACAATGAGCAGTTCTTC
- | - | TRBJ1-2 | TRBV7-2 | CASSSRRDENYGYTF | TGTGCCAGCAGCTCACGCAGGGACGAGAACTATGGCTACACCTTC
- | - | TRBJ1-1 | TRBV5-1 | CASSLPGTMNTEAFF | TGCGCCAGCAGCTTGCCAGGGACGATGAACACTGAAGCTTTCTTT
- | - | TRBJ2-1 | TRBV12-3/TRBV12-4 | CASSRRNEQFF | TGTGCCAGCAGCCGAAGAAATGAGCAGTTCTTC
- | - | TRBJ2-5 | TRBV15 | CATSSRQTQYF | TGTGCCACCAGCTCCCGGCAGACCCAGTACTTC
- | TRBD1 | TRBJ2-1 | TRBV30 | CAWSRGQGAYNEQFF | TGTGCCTGGAGTAGGGGACAGGGAGCCTACAATGAGCAGTTCTTC
once | - | TRBJ1-1 | TRBV10-3 | CANSYKLTPETEAFF | TGTGCCAACTCATACAAACTAACACCGGAGACTGAAGCTTTCTTT
- | - | TRBJ1-6 | TRBV4-2 | CASSQDLRQDNSPLHF | TGTGCCAGCAGCCAAGATCTTCGTCAGGATAATTCACCCCTCCACTTT
- | - | TRBJ1-4 | TRBV6-5 | CASSPSYATNEKLFF | TGTGCCAGCAGTCCCTCGTATGCAACTAATGAAAAACTGTTTTTT
- | TRBD2 | TRBJ2-3 | TRBV29-1 | CSVSRGLAGLADTQYF | TGCAGCGTCTCTAGGGGGCTAGCGGGACTCGCAGATACGCAGTATTTT
once | TRBD1 | TRBJ2-2 | TRBV27 | CASKKQGFSDTGELFF | TGTGCCAGCAAGAAACAGGGGTTTAGCGACACCGGGGAGCTGTTTTTT
- | TRBD2 | TRBJ2-5 | TRBV5-1 | CASSIGLAGGTQTQYF | TGCGCCAGCAGCATCGGACTAGCGGGGGGGACGCAGACCCAGTACTTC
few | - | TRBJ2-5 | TRBV7-6 | CASSTGLQETQYF | TGTGCCAGCAGCACAGGCCTCCAAGAGACCCAGTACTTC
- | - | TRBJ1-2 | TRBV18 | CASSPSAGDGYGYTF | TGTGCCAGCTCACCGTCAGCAGGGGACGGGTATGGCTACACCTTC
- | - | TRBJ1-2 | TRBV6-5 | CASTNADGDRYGYTF | TGTGCCAGCACCAACGCGGACGGGGATCGGTATGGCTACACCTTC
- | TRBD1 | TRBJ1-2 | TRBV28 | CASGRQGLGGYTF | TGTGCCAGCGGGAGACAGGGGCTTGGTGGCTACACCTTC
- | - | TRBJ1-3 | TRBV23-1 | CASSQCGRGNTIYF | TGCGCCAGCAGTCAATGCGGACGGGGAAACACCATATATTTT
- | - | TRBJ1-5 | TRBV29-1 | CSVVTQNNQPQHF | TGCAGCGTTGTGACGCAGAACAATCAGCCCCAGCATTTT
- | TRBD1 | TRBJ1-6 | TRBV19 | CASSSRQGADSPLHF | TGTGCCAGTAGTTCCCGACAGGGGGCGGATTCACCCCTCCACTTT
- | - | TRBJ2-1 | TRBV3-1/TRBV3-2 | CASSPPHYPTSAASYNEQFF | TGTGCCAGCAGCCCCCCCCACTATCCCACCTCCGCAGCTTCCTACAATGAGCAGTTCTTC
- | - | TRBJ1-2 | TRBV24-1 | CATSLGGNYGYTF | TGTGCCACCAGTCTCGGAGGGAACTATGGCTACACCTTC
- | TRBD2 | TRBJ2-1 | TRBV5-4 | CASSLVGTSVNEQFF | TGTGCCAGCAGCTTGGTGGGGACTAGTGTGAATGAGCAGTTCTTC
- | - | TRBJ1-1 | TRBV5-1 | CASSYDTFTEAFF | TGCGCCAGCAGCTACGATACTTTCACTGAAGCTTTCTTT
- | - | TRBJ2-5 | TRBV24-1 | CATSEAGSSETQYF | TGTGCCACCAGTGAGGCGGGATCCTCGGAGACCCAGTACTTC
- | - | TRBJ1-5 | TRBV11-2 | CASSPDGATQPQHF | TGTGCCAGCAGCCCAGACGGGGCAACCCAGCCCCAGCATTTT
few | - | TRBJ1-4 | TRBV9 | CASSEGSITNEKLFF | TGTGCCAGCAGCGAGGGGTCCATAACTAATGAAAAACTGTTTTTT